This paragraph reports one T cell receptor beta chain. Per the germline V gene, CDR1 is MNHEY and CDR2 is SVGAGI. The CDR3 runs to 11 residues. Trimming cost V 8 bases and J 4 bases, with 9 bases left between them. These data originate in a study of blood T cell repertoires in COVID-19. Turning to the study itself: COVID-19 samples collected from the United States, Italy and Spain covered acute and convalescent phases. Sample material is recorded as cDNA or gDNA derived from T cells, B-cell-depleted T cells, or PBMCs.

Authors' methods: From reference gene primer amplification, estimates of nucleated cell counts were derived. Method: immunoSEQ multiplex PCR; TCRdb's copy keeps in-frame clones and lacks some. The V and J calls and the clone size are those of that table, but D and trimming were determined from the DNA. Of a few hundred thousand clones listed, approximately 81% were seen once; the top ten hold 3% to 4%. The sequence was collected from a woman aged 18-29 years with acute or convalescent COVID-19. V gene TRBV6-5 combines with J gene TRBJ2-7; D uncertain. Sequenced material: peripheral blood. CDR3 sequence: CASQTRYEQYF. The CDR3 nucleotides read TGTGCCAGCCAGACTCGTTACGAGCAGTACTTC.